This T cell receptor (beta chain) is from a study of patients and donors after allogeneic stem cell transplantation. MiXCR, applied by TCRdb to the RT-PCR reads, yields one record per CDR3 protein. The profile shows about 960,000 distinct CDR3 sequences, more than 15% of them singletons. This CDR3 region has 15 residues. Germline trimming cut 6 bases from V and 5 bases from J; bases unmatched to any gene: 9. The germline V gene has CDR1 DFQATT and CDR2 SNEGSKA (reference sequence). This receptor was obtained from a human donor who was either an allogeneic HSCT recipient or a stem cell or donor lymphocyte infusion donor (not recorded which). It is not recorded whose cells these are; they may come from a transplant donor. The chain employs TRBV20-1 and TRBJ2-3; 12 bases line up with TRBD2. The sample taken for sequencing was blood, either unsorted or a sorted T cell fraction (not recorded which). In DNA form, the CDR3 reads TGCAGTGCAATCGGACTAGCGGGACTTAGAGATACGCAGTATTTT. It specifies CSAIGLAGLRDTQYF.